This TCR beta chain was recovered during a study of cytomegalovirus exposure and HLA in healthy donors. The wider study: The approximately 110 validation repertoires used a platform that matched the one used for the roughly 650 first-cohort repertoires, as a later analysis reported. General study findings and limits: The TCR clusters that emerged in the first cohort tended, a later analysis found, to co-occur in the approximately 130 validation repertoires. Generally TCR sequences proved uncommon, though certain public TCRs appeared in numerous donors.

The junction had 3 bases not matched to a gene; V was cut back by 1 base and J by 3 bases. The CDR3 is 17 residues long. CDR1 is LGHNA, CDR2 YSLEER, per germline. The method was immunoSEQ multiplex PCR; TCRdb's version includes in-frame clones alone and lacks a portion of them. The sample contains about 57,000 clones, approximately 93% of which appear only once. To note about this clone: Its antigen is not known.

This rearrangement joins TRBV4-3 to TRBJ2-3; 14 bases align to TRBD2. The receptor comes from a woman younger than 35 in good health and CMV-seronegative. Sequenced material: PBMCs. This chain's CDR3 is CASSQGLAGGPTDTQYF. In DNA form, the CDR3 reads TGCGCCAGCAGCCAAGGACTAGCGGGAGGGCCTACAGATACGCAGTATTTT.